This T cell receptor (beta chain) was observed in a study of blood T cell repertoires in COVID-19. Authors' data handling: Nucleated cell counts were estimated from reference gene primer amplification. TCRdb keeps only in-frame clones here, not all; method: immunoSEQ multiplex PCR. V and J calls plus clone size are reproduced from that table; the DNA served to infer D and trimming. This table has over 120,000 clones, around nine tenths appearing once. There are 16 residues in the CDR3. The sequence derives from a human donor in a cohort sampled during active COVID-19. Input material: peripheral blood. The chain links TRBV21-1 to TRBJ1-3. TRBV21-1 is flagged as a pseudogene. CDR3 region: CASSLTPGRGGNTIYF. The CDR3 DNA reads TGTGCCAGCAGCCTTACCCCAGGGAGGGGAGGAAACACCATATATTTT.